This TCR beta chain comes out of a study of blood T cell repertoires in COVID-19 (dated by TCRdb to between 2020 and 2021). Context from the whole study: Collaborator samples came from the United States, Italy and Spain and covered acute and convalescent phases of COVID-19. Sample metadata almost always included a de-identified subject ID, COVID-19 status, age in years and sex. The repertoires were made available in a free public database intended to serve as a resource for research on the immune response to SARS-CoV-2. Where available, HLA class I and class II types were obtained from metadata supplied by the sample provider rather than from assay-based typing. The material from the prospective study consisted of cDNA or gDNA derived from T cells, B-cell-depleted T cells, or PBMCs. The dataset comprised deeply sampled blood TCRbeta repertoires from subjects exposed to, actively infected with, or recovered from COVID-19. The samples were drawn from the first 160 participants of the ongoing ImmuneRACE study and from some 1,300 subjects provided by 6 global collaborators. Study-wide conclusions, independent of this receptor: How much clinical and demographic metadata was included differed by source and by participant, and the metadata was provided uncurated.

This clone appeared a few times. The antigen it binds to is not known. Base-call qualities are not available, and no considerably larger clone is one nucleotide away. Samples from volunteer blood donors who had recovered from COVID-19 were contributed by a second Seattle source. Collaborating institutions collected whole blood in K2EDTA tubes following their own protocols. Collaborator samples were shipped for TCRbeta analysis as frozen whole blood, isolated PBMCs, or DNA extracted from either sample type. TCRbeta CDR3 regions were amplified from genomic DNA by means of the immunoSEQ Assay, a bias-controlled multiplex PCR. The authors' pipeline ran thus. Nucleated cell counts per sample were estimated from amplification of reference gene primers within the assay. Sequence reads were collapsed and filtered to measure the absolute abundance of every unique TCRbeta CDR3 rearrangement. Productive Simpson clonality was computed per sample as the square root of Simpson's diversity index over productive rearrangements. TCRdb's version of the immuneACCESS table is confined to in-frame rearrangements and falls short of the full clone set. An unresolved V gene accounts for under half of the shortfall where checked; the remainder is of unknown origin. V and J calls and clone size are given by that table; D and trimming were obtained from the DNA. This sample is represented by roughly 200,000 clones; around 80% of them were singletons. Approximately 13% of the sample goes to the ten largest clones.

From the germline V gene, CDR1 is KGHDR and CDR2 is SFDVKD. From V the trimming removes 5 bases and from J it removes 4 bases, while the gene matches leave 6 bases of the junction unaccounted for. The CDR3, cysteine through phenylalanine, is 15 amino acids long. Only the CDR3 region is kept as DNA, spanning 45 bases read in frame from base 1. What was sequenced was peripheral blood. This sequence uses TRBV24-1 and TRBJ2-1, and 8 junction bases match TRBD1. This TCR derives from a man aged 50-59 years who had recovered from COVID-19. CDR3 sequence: CATSGLGQGYNEQFF. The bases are TGTGCCACCAGTGGCCTCGGACAGGGTTACAATGAGCAGTTCTTC.